This TCR beta chain comes out of a study of T cell responses to AZD1222 COVID-19 vaccine. From germline, CDR1 is LGHDT and CDR2 YNNKEL (reference sequence). V was clipped by 4 bases and J by 7 bases; unmatched bases: 4. The CDR3 has 14 residues. Sequencing was performed with immunoSEQ multiplex PCR; in TCRdb, only in-frame clones are kept and a portion is missing. This sample carries 85,000 to 130,000 clones, about 89% of them seen once, and the ten largest clones take approximately 3%. Notes on the study in general: Vaccine-associated CD4 TCRs ranged over spike, dominating at 160-218 and 743-854. Targeting of unmutated variant regions was reportedly seen in nearly half of spike-specific TCRs. Every sample of the repertoires postdated the peak T cell response.

Remarks on this clone: Its specificity is unknown.

Source: peripheral blood, taken 28 days after the second dose of the MenACWY control vaccine. The rearrangement uses TRBV3-1 (or the pseudogene TRBV3-2) and TRBJ1-4; 9 bases are shared with TRBD1. The clonotype comes from an adult who received the MenACWY meningococcal vaccine as a control. CDR3 residues: CASSLRTGAEKLFF. CDR3 bases: TGTGCCAGCAGCCTTCGGACAGGGGCTGAAAAACTGTTTTTT.